This T cell receptor beta chain was recorded in a study of T cell responses to AZD1222 COVID-19 vaccine. CDR3 length: 15 residues. V dropped 3 bases and J dropped 0; count of bases not matched to a gene: 1. Germline V gene data show CDR1 as DFQATT and CDR2 as SNEGSKA (reference sequence). The data were produced by immunoSEQ multiplex PCR, yet TCRdb's version contains in-frame clones alone and is incomplete. The sample comprises about 99,000 clones, roughly 88% of which are singletons, and around 8.7% rests with the top ten. Study-level results: Donors were chiefly white British, with a greater number of females, and clonal diversity was perhaps underestimated. Among AZD1222 vaccinees, only five to seven were seropositive at baseline.

This clone was observed once. Its target is not known. Sequenced here: peripheral blood, sampled on day 0 of AZD1222 vaccination. The sequence was obtained from an adult in good health. This rearrangement joins TRBV20-1 to TRBJ2-1, with 11 bases matching TRBD2. In DNA form, the CDR3 reads TGCAGTGCTAGTACTAGCGGGGGCTCCTACAATGAGCAGTTCTTC. Translating gives CSASTSGGSYNEQFF.